This is a list of T cell receptor beta chains from one sample in a study of early T cells in non-severe SARS-CoV-2 infection. TCRdb reprocessed the 5' RACE reads via MiXCR and lists one record per CDR3 protein. The data show about 30,000 distinct CDR3 sequences, 3% to 5% seen once. Material: whole blood. The receptors shown here come from an adult who was a healthcare worker with PCR-confirmed SARS-CoV-2 infection or an uninfected control (not recorded which). Each CDR3 is given with its conserved first and last residue. A D gene is named only where the DNA matches it firmly. The size entry is marked missing in some rows and otherwise reads once, few, many or a size class.

J gene: TRBJ1-1
CDR3 length: 11
clone size: NA
V gene: TRBV20-1
D gene: NA
CDR3 protein: CSASEETEAFF
CDR3 DNA: TGCAGTGCTAGTGAGGAGACTGAAGCTTTCTTT

J gene: TRBJ1-1
CDR3 length: 14
clone size: many
V gene: TRBV7-6
D gene: TRBD1
CDR3 protein: CASSLVTGDTEAFF
CDR3 DNA: TGTGCCAGCAGCTTAGTGACAGGGGACACTGAAGCTTTCTTT

J gene: TRBJ2-7
CDR3 length: 13
clone size: many
V gene: TRBV12-3/TRBV12-4
D gene: NA
CDR3 protein: CASSPSGWGEQYF
CDR3 DNA: TGTGCCAGCAGCCCATCAGGGTGGGGGGAGCAGTACTTC

J gene: TRBJ2-1
CDR3 length: 16
clone size: many
V gene: TRBV4-3
D gene: TRBD1
CDR3 protein: CASSLGQGGRYNEQFF
CDR3 DNA: TGCGCCAGCAGCCTGGGACAGGGAGGGCGCTACAATGAGCAGTTCTTC

J gene: TRBJ2-5
CDR3 length: 14
clone size: few
V gene: TRBV7-2
D gene: NA
CDR3 protein: CASSPGRDLETQYF
CDR3 DNA: TGTGCCAGCAGCCCCGGACGGGATTTAGAGACCCAGTACTTC

J gene: TRBJ2-1
CDR3 length: 20
clone size: many
V gene: TRBV6-1
D gene: NA
CDR3 protein: CASSETTPGRGRGLLHEQFF
CDR3 DNA: TGTGCCAGCAGTGAAACAACCCCGGGACGCGGGCGGGGACTCCTTCATGAGCAGTTCTTC

J gene: TRBJ2-3
CDR3 length: 13
clone size: many
V gene: TRBV30
D gene: TRBD1
CDR3 protein: CAWSAGGINTQYF
CDR3 DNA: TGTGCCTGGAGTGCAGGGGGAATTAATACGCAGTATTTT

J gene: TRBJ1-1
CDR3 length: 13
clone size: few
V gene: TRBV19
D gene: NA
CDR3 protein: CASTPGVATEAFF
CDR3 DNA: TGTGCCAGTACTCCGGGGGTAGCCACTGAAGCTTTCTTT

J gene: TRBJ2-7
CDR3 length: 14
clone size: many
V gene: TRBV14
D gene: TRBD2
CDR3 protein: CASSPAGGGYEQYF
CDR3 DNA: TGTGCCAGCAGCCCAGCGGGAGGAGGTTACGAGCAGTACTTC

J gene: TRBJ1-2
CDR3 length: 15
clone size: many
V gene: TRBV6-5
D gene: TRBD1
CDR3 protein: CASSFRQGSNYGYTF
CDR3 DNA: TGTGCCAGCAGTTTTAGACAGGGGTCTAACTATGGCTACACCTTC

J gene: TRBJ1-1
CDR3 length: 13
clone size: many
V gene: TRBV20-1
D gene: NA
CDR3 protein: CSAPQDRFTEAFF
CDR3 DNA: TGCAGTGCTCCTCAAGACAGATTCACTGAAGCTTTCTTT

J gene: TRBJ2-2
CDR3 length: 15
clone size: NA
V gene: TRBV9
D gene: NA
CDR3 protein: CASDRRGTNTGELFF
CDR3 DNA: TGTGCCAGCGACCGGCGAGGCACGAACACCGGGGAGCTGTTTTTT

J gene: TRBJ2-4
CDR3 length: 16
clone size: few
V gene: TRBV3-1
D gene: NA
CDR3 protein: CASSHYGVKGKNIQYF
CDR3 DNA: TGTGCCAGCAGCCACTACGGGGTGAAGGGCAAAAACATTCAGTACTTC

J gene: TRBJ2-5
CDR3 length: 11
clone size: many
V gene: TRBV29-1
D gene: NA
CDR3 protein: CSVVIQETQYF
CDR3 DNA: TGCAGCGTTGTAATCCAAGAGACCCAGTACTTC

J gene: TRBJ1-2
CDR3 length: 15
clone size: few
V gene: TRBV5-4
D gene: NA
CDR3 protein: CASSLGTEGAYGYTF
CDR3 DNA: TGTGCCAGCAGCTTGGGGACGGAAGGGGCCTATGGCTACACCTTC

J gene: TRBJ2-2
CDR3 length: 13
clone size: many
V gene: TRBV4-3
D gene: NA
CDR3 protein: CASSLGLTGELFF
CDR3 DNA: TGCGCCAGCAGCCTGGGACTGACCGGGGAGCTGTTTTTT

J gene: TRBJ2-5
CDR3 length: 13
clone size: few
V gene: TRBV20-1
D gene: NA
CDR3 protein: CSMVGRSGETQYF
CDR3 DNA: TGCAGTATGGTGGGGCGGAGTGGCGAGACCCAGTACTTC